These T cell receptor beta chains were read from a single sample in a study of blood T cell repertoires in COVID-19. Clones were sequenced by immunoSEQ multiplex PCR, and TCRdb holds only the in-frame ones, with some missing. In the table there are 200,000 to 300,000 clones, approximately 86% of which are singletons. The source material was PBMCs or T cells enriched from blood (not recorded which). Every receptor here comes from a woman aged 18-29 years who had recovered from COVID-19. CDR3s include the opening cysteine and the closing phenylalanine or tryptophan. Each record gives: V gene, J gene, clone size, CDR3 protein. The size of a clone is reported for some rows only, either as once, few or many, or as a class for expanded clones.

TRBV7-2,TRBJ2-5,-,CASSFGLAGSGETQYF
TRBV9,TRBJ2-7,-,CASSVGGRPTYEQYF
TRBV11-2,TRBJ1-5,few,CASSSEGTSNQPQHF
TRBV5-1,TRBJ1-3,-,CASERGDYSGNTIYF
TRBV5-4,TRBJ1-6,once,CASSLSVDGGYYNSPLHF
TRBV29-1,TRBJ1-2,-,CSVGSDYGYTF
TRBV4-1,TRBJ1-1,-,CASSQDLSVNTEAFF
TRBV15,TRBJ2-7,once,CATRNRDSPYEQYF
TRBV3-1/TRBV3-2,TRBJ2-5,-,CASSQARDRPKETQYF
TRBV19,TRBJ2-7,few,CASSISRSSGEQYF
TRBV7-9,TRBJ1-2,-,CASSSDSYYGYTF
TRBV19,TRBJ2-3,-,CASSRGTDTQYF
TRBV3-1/TRBV3-2,TRBJ2-2,-,CASSLEPFQGADTGELFF
TRBV5-1,TRBJ1-1,-,CASSWTGARAFF
TRBV2,TRBJ1-2,-,CASSEGVGAYGYTF
TRBV11-3,TRBJ2-3,-,CASSIGQVITDTQYF
TRBV5-4,TRBJ1-4,-,CASSDLQETNEKLFF
TRBV21-1,TRBJ2-4,-,CASSNLSGENIQYF
TRBV28,TRBJ1-6,-,CASSSPRGANSPLHF
TRBV4-3,TRBJ1-3,-,CASSQDWGASSGNTIYF
TRBV19,TRBJ2-5,-,CASLPVTGGLETQYF
TRBV5-8,TRBJ1-6,-,CASSLGLRSPLHF
TRBV5-1,TRBJ1-1,few,CASSPEQGRHTEAFF